The clone carrying this TCR beta chain was seen more than once but under ten times. Its specificity is not known. The data were obtained in a study of T-cell reconstitution after alpha-beta-depleted transplantation in children. Regarding the study as a whole: By about two months after transplant, alpha-beta T cells reportedly arose from several hundred graft clones that had expanded. High day-60 TCRbeta diversity in some patients came from surviving recipient T cells and thymic progenitors. Among T cells one year after transplant, newly produced cells accounted for most counts and diversity.

V lost 0 bases, J lost 3 bases, and 8 bases lay in between. The CDR3 totals 14 residues. The germline V gene encodes CDR1 MGHRA and CDR2 YSYEKL. Researchers prepared the TCRbeta library using unique molecular identifiers, the study reports. TCRdb itself ran the PCR reads through MiXCR, one entry per CDR3 protein. This sample yields 700,000 to 950,000 distinct CDR3 sequences, of which 15% to 20% are seen a single time; approximately 5% belongs to the top ten. The rearrangement uses TRBV4-1 and TRBJ1-1, with D unresolved. The origin of this receptor is a male patient younger than 18 who had a stem cell transplant for acute lymphoblastic leukemia, so the T cells may come from the graft donor. Here the sequenced sample was PBMCs, mostly from graft donor cells, taken 360 days after TCRalphabeta/CD19-depleted stem cell transplant. CDR3 region: CASSQDRAYTEAFF. CDR3 DNA sequence: TGCGCCAGCAGCCAAGATAGAGCCTACACTGAAGCTTTCTTT.